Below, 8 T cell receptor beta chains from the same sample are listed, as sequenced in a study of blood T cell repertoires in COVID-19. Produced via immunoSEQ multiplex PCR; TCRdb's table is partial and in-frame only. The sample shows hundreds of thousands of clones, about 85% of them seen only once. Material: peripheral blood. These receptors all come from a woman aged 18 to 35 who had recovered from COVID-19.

The CDR3 reads CASSLAWTGSGNTIYF. The CDR3 nucleotides are TGCGCCAGCAGCTTGGCCTGGACAGGGAGTGGAAACACCATATATTTT. The rearrangement joins TRBV5-1 to TRBJ1-3; the match to TRBD1 covers 8 bases. From germline, CDR1 is SGHRS and CDR2 YFSETQ. The CDR3 runs 16 residues. V was pared by 0 bases and J by 3 bases, with 5 bases of the junction left unmatched.

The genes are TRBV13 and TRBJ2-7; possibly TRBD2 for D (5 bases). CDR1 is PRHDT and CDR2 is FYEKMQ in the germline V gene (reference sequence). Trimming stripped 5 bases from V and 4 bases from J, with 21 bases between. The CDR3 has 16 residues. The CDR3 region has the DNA TGTGCCAGCAGCCAGAGTCTCCCGGGAACAGATTACGAGCAGTACTTC. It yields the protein CASSQSLPGTDYEQYF.

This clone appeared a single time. The DNA for the CDR3 is TGTGCCAGCAGCCAAAGAGTCACTGAAGCTTTCTTT. Its protein is CASSQRVTEAFF. The chain couples TRBV3-1 (or the pseudogene TRBV3-2) to TRBJ1-1; D unclear. Looked up from germline, CDR1 is LGHDT and CDR2 is YNNKEL (reference sequence). The CDR3 loop spans 12 amino acids. V was cut by 2 bases and J by 4 bases, with 5 bases left in between.

CDR3 bases: TGTGCCAGCAGGGCGGTCCTTTCTGGGGCCAACGTCCTGACTTTC. Translating gives CASRAVLSGANVLTF. V usage is TRBV3-1 (or the pseudogene TRBV3-2) and J usage is TRBJ2-6; the D is unclear. V was shortened by 6 bases and J by 1 base, with 10 bases between the two germline ends. CDR1 is LGHDT, CDR2 YNNKEL, per germline (reference sequence). The length of the CDR3 is 15 residues.

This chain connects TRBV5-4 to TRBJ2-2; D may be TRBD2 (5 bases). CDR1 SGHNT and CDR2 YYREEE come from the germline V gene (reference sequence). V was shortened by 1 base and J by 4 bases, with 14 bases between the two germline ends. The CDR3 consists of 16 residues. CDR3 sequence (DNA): TGTGCCAGCAGCTTGAGTACGGTCGGGATCACCGGGGAGCTGTTTTTT. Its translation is CASSLSTVGITGELFF.

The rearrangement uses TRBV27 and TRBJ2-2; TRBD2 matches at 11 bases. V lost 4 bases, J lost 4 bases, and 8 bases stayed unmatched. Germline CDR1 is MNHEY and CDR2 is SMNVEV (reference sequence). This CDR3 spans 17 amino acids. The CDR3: CASSSPTSGKSTGELFF. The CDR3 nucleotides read TGTGCCAGCAGTTCGCCGACTAGCGGGAAGAGCACCGGGGAGCTGTTTTTT.

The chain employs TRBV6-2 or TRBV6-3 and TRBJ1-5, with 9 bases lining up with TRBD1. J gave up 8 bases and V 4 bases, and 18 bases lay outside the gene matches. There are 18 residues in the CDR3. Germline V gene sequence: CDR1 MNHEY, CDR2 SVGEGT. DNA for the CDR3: TGTGCCAGCAGTTGGGTGTTTGGGACAGGGAAGGGGGGCGAGCCCCAGCATTTT. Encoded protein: CASSWVFGTGKGGEPQHF.

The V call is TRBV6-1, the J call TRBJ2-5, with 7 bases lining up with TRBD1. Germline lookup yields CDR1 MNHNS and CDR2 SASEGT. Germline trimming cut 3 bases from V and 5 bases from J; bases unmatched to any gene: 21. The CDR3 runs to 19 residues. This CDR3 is CASSDLVGGFNLGQETQYF. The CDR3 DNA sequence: TGTGCCAGCAGTGACCTGGTAGGGGGCTTTAATCTAGGACAGGAGACCCAGTACTTC.